The present T cell receptor (beta chain) was sequenced within a study of T cell clusters in autoimmune cytopenias. Study-wide points: Physiological T cell clusters of healthy donors were apparently absent in primary autoimmune cytopenia patients. The T cell clusters came from computational analysis alone and lack functional validation.

Multiplex touch-down PCR amplified TRB using TRB-A and TRB-B pools in one tube. Reprocessing the multiplex PCR reads, TCRdb reports a single entry for every CDR3 protein and omits DNA. This table holds 7,000 to 8,500 distinct CDR3 sequences. CDR1 is LNHDA, CDR2 SQIVND, per germline (reference sequence). The CDR3 has 15 amino acids. This clonotype ranks as medium-sized (0.01 to 0.1%) in terms of frequency. Its specificity is not known. TRB amplification used 200 to 250 ng of peripheral blood genomic DNA. Sequencing was carried out using peripheral blood. The sequence derives from a human donor with an autoimmune cytopenia or autoimmune hepatitis (not recorded which). This sequence joins TRBV19 and TRBJ2-3. The CDR3 is CASSIALPSTDTQYF.